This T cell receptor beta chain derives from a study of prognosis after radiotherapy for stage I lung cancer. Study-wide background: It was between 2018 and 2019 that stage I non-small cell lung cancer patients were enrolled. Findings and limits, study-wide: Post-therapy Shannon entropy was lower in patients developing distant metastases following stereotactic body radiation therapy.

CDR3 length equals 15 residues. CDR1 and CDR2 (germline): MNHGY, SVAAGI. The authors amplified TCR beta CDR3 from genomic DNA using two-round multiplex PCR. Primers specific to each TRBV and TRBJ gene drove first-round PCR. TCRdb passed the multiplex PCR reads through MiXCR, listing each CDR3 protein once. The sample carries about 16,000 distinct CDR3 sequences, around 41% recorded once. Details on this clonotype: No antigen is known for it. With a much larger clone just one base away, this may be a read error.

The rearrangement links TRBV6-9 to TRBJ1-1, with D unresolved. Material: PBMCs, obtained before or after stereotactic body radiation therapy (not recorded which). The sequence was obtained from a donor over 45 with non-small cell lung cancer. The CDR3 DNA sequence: TGTGCCAGCAGTTCCCTCGGCCAGGCGAACACTGACGCTTTCTTT. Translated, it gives CASSSLGQANTDAFF.